These T cell receptor beta chains were read from a single sample in a study of CXCR3-negative and CXCR3-positive naive CD8 T cells. TCRdb reprocessed the 5' RACE reads, keeping one entry per CDR3 protein, no DNA. This listing includes 95,000 to 100,000 distinct CDR3 sequences. Specimen: naive CXCR3+ CD8+ T cells from blood. The receptors derive from a human donor in good health. Some clones in this sample may be carry-over from other donors' samples. Both conserved end residues are part of each CDR3.

TRBJ2-3 | TRBV20-1 | CSASGQVRTDTQYF
TRBJ1-1 | TRBV23-1 | CAINRTANTEAFF
TRBJ2-1 | TRBV7-6 | CASSLGGPSYNEQFF
TRBJ1-5 | TRBV6-4 | CASSFNSNQPQHF
TRBJ2-2 | TRBV7-9 | CASSFTSGGTGELFF
TRBJ1-2 | TRBV7-6 | CASSNGNQGRHYGYTF
TRBJ2-1 | TRBV28 | CASSYEVGPGQGAGEQFF
TRBJ2-7 | TRBV6-2/TRBV6-3 | CASRQGQSYPYEQYF
TRBJ2-7 | TRBV28 | CASSSTTGGRYEQYF
TRBJ1-2 | TRBV25-1 | CASSEGDNYGYTF
TRBJ2-7 | TRBV6-5 | CASSYGDSPYEQYF
TRBJ2-1 | TRBV20-1 | CSARVAGGPFGEQFF
TRBJ1-2 | TRBV7-2 | CASSLGGQGAIGYTF
TRBJ2-1 | TRBV6-5 | CASSYPSDRGDSNEQFF
TRBJ2-7 | TRBV12-3/TRBV12-4 | CASSSWTSGGLSYEQYF
TRBJ2-7 | TRBV4-3 | CASSQESPGSSYEQYF
TRBJ2-7 | TRBV6-2/TRBV6-3 | CASSYRWDRGQVYEQYF
TRBJ2-7 | TRBV14 | CASSHRRGGYEQYF
TRBJ2-5 | TRBV28 | CASKGEFGSQETQYF
TRBJ1-1 | TRBV6-6 | CASRLFDRNTEAFF
TRBJ1-1 | TRBV11-2 | CASSLAITGVTEAFF
TRBJ1-1 | TRBV29-1 | CSVVLDTEAFF
TRBJ2-1 | TRBV3-1 | CASSQFPAGYNEQFF
TRBJ2-1 | TRBV20-1 | CSARTGRSSYNEQFF
TRBJ2-2 | TRBV7-9 | CASSLDTQTNTGELFF
TRBJ2-2 | TRBV29-1 | CSVFGTPTGELFF
TRBJ2-3 | TRBV29-1 | CSHIGTGEDTQYF
TRBJ2-5 | TRBV12-3/TRBV12-4 | CASSLTTGGQETQYF
TRBJ2-5 | TRBV12-3/TRBV12-4 | CASSSQGTVTFKYF
TRBJ2-1 | TRBV12-3/TRBV12-4 | CASSFSGGGEQFF
TRBJ2-1 | TRBV28 | CASSLLAFGSSNVVGQFF
TRBJ2-1 | TRBV7-7 | CASSSGVHNEQFF
TRBJ2-7 | TRBV28 | CASSCITGSSYEQYF
TRBJ2-1 | TRBV29-1 | CSVVPRDRGPGEQFF
TRBJ2-1 | TRBV29-1 | CSVEGAGVDEQFF
TRBJ1-1 | TRBV4-3 | CASSQDRAGGTEAFF
TRBJ2-1 | TRBV6-6 | CASITSEVFSNLPYNEQFF